Shown below are 18 T cell receptor beta chains from a single sample sequenced in a study of T cells in Graves' hyperthyroidism and ophthalmopathy. From RNA transcripts, TCR beta CDR3 regions were amplified. Researchers ran a first-round RT-PCR on the TCR CDR3 using the HTBI primer set. TCRdb used MiXCR to reprocess the multiplex PCR reads, holding one entry per CDR3 protein. In the table there are hundreds of thousands of distinct CDR3 sequences, roughly 37% of which are singletons. Specimen: blood. Receptors were obtained from a man aged 18 to 29 with Graves' hyperthyroidism.

The chain employs TRBV5-4 and TRBJ2-7; the D gene is possibly TRBD1 (6 bases). CDR3 size: 13 residues. The germline V gene encodes CDR1 SGHNT and CDR2 YYREEE (reference sequence). V lost 4 bases and J 5 bases, leaving 13 bases between the germline ends. The CDR3 sequence: CASSSYRAHEQYF. The CDR3 bases are TGTGCCAGCAGCAGCTACAGGGCCCACGAGCAGTACTTC.

This clonotype was counted a few times. The chain employs TRBV7-9 and TRBJ2-7; unclear D gene. From germline, CDR1 is SEHNR and CDR2 FQNEAQ (reference sequence). CDR3 length: 14 amino acids. Trimming removed 2 bases at V and 3 bases at J, with 11 bases between. The DNA for the CDR3 is TGTGCCAGCAGCTTACTGGGCCGCGTCTACGAGCAGTACTTC. Translated: CASSLLGRVYEQYF.

This clonotype has more than one count but fewer than ten. The junction departs from the called germline gene at one end, perhaps through a read error. V usage is TRBV5-5 and J usage is TRBJ2-7; possibly TRBD1 for D (6 bases). CDR3 size: 15 residues. CDR1 is SGHKS, CDR2 YYEKEE, per germline (reference sequence). The CDR3 bases are TGCGCCAGCAGCCAAGTACAGGGAATCGACTACGAGCAGTACTTC. Amino acids: CASSQVQGIDYEQYF.

Remarks on this clonotype: At one boundary the junction diverges from the germline segment, which might be a read error. The V call is TRBV7-9, the J call TRBJ2-7; 7 nucleotides align to TRBD1. This CDR3 is built from 16 residues. Germline CDR1 is SEHNR and CDR2 is FQNEAQ (reference sequence). CDR3 nucleotides: TGCGCCAGCAGCCAGCCGGGACAGCGCCATCACTACGAGCAGTACTTC. Translating gives CASSQPGQRHHYEQYF.

The chain carries TRBV5-8 and TRBJ2-7; unclear D gene. Germline CDR1 reads SGHTS; CDR2 reads YDEGEE. The CDR3 has 15 residues. Trimming removed 4 bases at V and 0 bases at J, with 14 bases between. The CDR3 sequence is CASSPPGVSSYEQYF. CDR3 nucleotides: TGTGCCAGCAGCCCACCTGGCGTCTCCTCCTACGAGCAGTACTTC.

The table lists this clonotype with a few counts. The chain has TRBV5-1 and TRBJ1-6, with D possibly TRBD1 on 6 matching bases. This CDR3 is 15 amino acids long. The germline CDR1 and CDR2 sequences are SGHRS and YFSETQ. V gave up 4 bases and J gave up 5 bases, with 13 bases separating them. The DNA of the CDR3 is TGCGCCAGCAGCCTACAGGGATTCGATAATTCACCCCTCCACTTT. Translation gives CASSLQGFDNSPLHF.

This clonotype was observed many times. V usage is TRBV7-2 and J usage is TRBJ2-5; the match to TRBD1 covers 9 bases. The CDR3 sequence is 15 residues long. Germline values: CDR1 SGHTA, CDR2 FQGNSA. The trim removed 1 base at V and 3 bases at J, leaving 3 bases unmatched. CDR3 DNA sequence: TGTGCCAGCAGCTTAGTAGGGACAGGGAAAGAGACCCAGTACTTC. The encoded protein is CASSLVGTGKETQYF.

The DNA of the CDR3 is TGTGCCAGCAGCTGGCGGGACGGGGGGAACACTGAAGCTTTCTTT. Translated: CASSWRDGGNTEAFF. V gene TRBV5-6 combines with J gene TRBJ1-1, with TRBD1 as a possible D gene (5 bases). The CDR3 is 15 amino acids. V was shortened by 3 bases and J by 1 base, with 13 bases between the two germline ends. Per germline, CDR1 SGHDT and CDR2 YYEEEE.

This sequence joins TRBV4-1 and TRBJ2-5; 10 bases are shared with TRBD1. Losses at the gene ends were 5 bases for V and 0 bases for J; bases not matched to a gene: 6. Per germline, CDR1 MGHRA and CDR2 YSYEKL. The CDR3 contains 16 residues. The CDR3 DNA sequence: TGCGCCAGCAGCTACGGACAGGGGGGCCACCAAGAGACCCAGTACTTC. Its translation is CASSYGQGGHQETQYF.

The chain uses TRBV29-1 and TRBJ2-7; 10 bases line up with TRBD1. The CDR3 spans 14 residues. CDR1 is SQVTM, CDR2 ANQGSEA, per germline. J gave up 4 bases and V 6 bases, and 9 bases lay outside the gene matches. The CDR3 spells CSVDTGTGAYEQYF. The CDR3 DNA is TGCAGCGTCGACACCGGGACAGGGGCATACGAGCAGTACTTC.

This clonotype was detected only a few times. V and J are TRBV6-5 and TRBJ1-1; D is uncertain. This CDR3 spans 14 amino acids. With 2 bases removed from V and 1 base from J, the gap between germline ends came to 8 bases. Per germline, CDR1 MNHEY and CDR2 SVGAGI. The CDR3 loop reads CASSYVGRNTEAFF. CDR3 DNA sequence: TGTGCCAGCAGTTACGTCGGCAGGAACACTGAAGCTTTCTTT.

V usage is TRBV2 and J usage is TRBJ2-5; D may be TRBD2 (6 bases). The CDR3 is 13 residues long. The germline V gene encodes CDR1 SNHLY and CDR2 FYNNEI. The germline V and J ends were trimmed by 8 bases and 5 bases, with 15 bases remaining between them. CDR3 residues: CASVVTAGETQYF. As DNA, the CDR3 is TGTGCCAGCGTTGTGACAGCGGGCGAGACCCAGTACTTC.

The rearrangement joins TRBV20-1 to TRBJ2-6, with D perhaps TRBD2 (5 bases). Germline values: CDR1 DFQATT, CDR2 SNEGSKA (reference sequence). The CDR3 is 12 residues long. V lost 4 bases, J lost 8 bases, and 9 bases lay in between. In nucleotides, the CDR3 is TGCAGTGCTAATGCCGGGACCAACGTCCTGACTTTC. This gives the protein CSANAGTNVLTF.

The chain carries TRBV9 and TRBJ2-7; 12 bases map to TRBD2. The CDR3 is made up of 16 amino acids. The germline V gene has CDR1 SGDLS and CDR2 YYNGEE. V lost 4 bases and J lost 6; bases outside the gene matches: 11. CDR3 sequence reads: CASSTLAGGDMGEQYF. The CDR3 DNA reads TGTGCCAGCAGCACACTAGCGGGAGGAGATATGGGCGAGCAGTACTTC.

This chain connects TRBV7-2 to TRBJ2-7; TRBD1 matches 9 bases. J was trimmed by 9 bases and V by 4 bases; bases with no gene match: 10. This CDR3 contains 14 residues. CDR1 is SGHTA, CDR2 FQGNSA, per germline. CDR3 bases: TGTGCCAGCAGCTACCGGACAGGGGAAAAGGTGCAGTACTTC. Translation: CASSYRTGEKVQYF.

This clonotype occurred a few times. The rearrangement uses TRBV12-3 or TRBV12-4 and TRBJ1-3; tentative D call: TRBD1 (5 bases). Trimming stripped 6 bases from V and 4 bases from J, with 22 bases between. This CDR3 region has 17 residues. CDR3 sequence (DNA): TGTGCCAGCAGCCCACCCCTCCCGGACACGCTAGGAAACACCATATATTTT. Amino acid sequence: CASSPPLPDTLGNTIYF.

This clonotype was seen once. The V call is TRBV14, the J call TRBJ1-6; D remains unclear. The length of the CDR3 is 15 residues. Germline-derived CDR1 and CDR2 are SGHDN and FVKESK. The V end was cut by 4 bases, the J end by 6 bases, with 13 bases between. This CDR3 reads CASSPKAGSNSPLHF. The CDR3, as DNA: TGTGCCAGCAGCCCCAAGGCGGGGTCTAATTCACCCCTCCACTTT.

This clonotype showed up many times. The gene calls are TRBV25-1 and TRBJ1-1; no definite D call. The CDR3 length is 10 residues. Germline lookup yields CDR1 MGHDK and CDR2 SYGVNS. V shed 8 bases and J shed 1 base, with 2 bases lying between them. CDR3 residues: CASSNTEAFF. The CDR3 region has the DNA TGTGCCAGCTCGAACACTGAAGCTTTCTTT.